This TCR beta chain was identified in a study of CD4+ T cells in melanoma. Study observations and caveats: CD8+ T cell, macrophage and B cell function reportedly correlated with neoantigen-specific CD4+ T cells. In melanoma, neoantigen-specific CD4+ T cells reportedly differed in differentiation state.

Only in-frame clones appear in the TCRdb table, and some are missing; sequencing was by immunoSEQ multiplex PCR. The sample has approximately 9,900 clones; 60% to 80% are singletons. This clone occurred a few times. Antigen: not known. CDR3 size: 15 residues. V shed 4 bases, J shed 8 bases, and the junction held 14 bases outside the gene matches. The germline V gene has CDR1 SGDLS and CDR2 YYNGEE. V usage is TRBV9 and J usage is TRBJ1-2, with 7 bases identical to TRBD1. Material for sequencing was peripheral blood. This TCR was recovered from a human donor with melanoma. Here the CDR3 DNA reads TGTGCCAGCAGCACCCGGACAGGTCCCCTATGGGGCTACACCTTC. Translated: CASSTRTGPLWGYTF.